These T cell receptor beta chains were read from a single sample in a study of blood T cell repertoires in COVID-19. Profiled with immunoSEQ multiplex PCR; TCRdb holds only in-frame clones, not every one. This table has some 150,000 clones, 85% appearing once. Sequences were obtained from peripheral blood. The receptor source for this set is a man aged 35 to 55 with acute or convalescent COVID-19. Each CDR3 is given without its conserved first and last residue. The order of the fields is V gene, J gene, CDR3 protein.

V: TRBV28; J: TRBJ1-2; CDR3: ASSFSVNYGYT
V: TRBV15; J: TRBJ1-2; CDR3: ATSPTENYGYT
V: TRBV11-2; J: TRBJ2-3; CDR3: ASSLGQRDTDTQY
V: TRBV5-8; J: TRBJ1-5; CDR3: ASSRDRVQPQH
V: TRBV5-4; J: TRBJ2-7; CDR3: ASSSQTSGGLLYEQY
V: TRBV2; J: TRBJ1-1; CDR3: ASSERDSRILEAF
V: TRBV6-5; J: TRBJ1-2; CDR3: ASSYSSASANYGYT
V: TRBV6-5; J: TRBJ1-4; CDR3: ASRVQTYEKLF
V: TRBV6-6; J: TRBJ2-3; CDR3: ASRSGPADTQY
V: TRBV2; J: TRBJ2-1; CDR3: ASSLPPLVGNEQF
V: TRBV4-1; J: TRBJ2-3; CDR3: ASSQAERGAQY
V: TRBV10-3; J: TRBJ1-1; CDR3: AISEFGTGLTEAF
V: TRBV6-6; J: TRBJ1-2; CDR3: ASNRDRDGYT
V: TRBV6-5; J: TRBJ2-1; CDR3: ASRHAASGNEQF
V: TRBV7-6; J: TRBJ2-3; CDR3: ASSPRTGGGTDTQY
V: TRBV7-2; J: TRBJ1-5; CDR3: ASSSRSNQPQH
V: TRBV30; J: TRBJ1-2; CDR3: AWSDLQGGGYT
V: TRBV28; J: TRBJ2-7; CDR3: ASSSGTREQY
V: TRBV2; J: TRBJ1-2; CDR3: ASSDRGVGGYT
V: TRBV4-1; J: TRBJ1-5; CDR3: ASSQERGVVSNQPQH
V: TRBV6-5; J: TRBJ1-1; CDR3: ASSPGKTPEAF
V: TRBV5-1; J: TRBJ1-1; CDR3: ASSLGAGYRNTEAF
V: TRBV16; J: TRBJ1-2; CDR3: ASSQDEKYGYT
V: TRBV27; J: TRBJ2-1; CDR3: ASSYSRLSGGSYNEQF
V: TRBV6-1; J: TRBJ1-2; CDR3: ASSDFRGHNYGYT
V: TRBV2; J: TRBJ1-6; CDR3: ASTSTGNSPLH
V: TRBV3-1/TRBV3-2; J: TRBJ2-3; CDR3: ASSQGTGDTQY
V: TRBV9; J: TRBJ2-7; CDR3: ASSVDSGGLSNEQY
V: TRBV6-5; J: TRBJ1-6; CDR3: ASSRGQRHNSPLH